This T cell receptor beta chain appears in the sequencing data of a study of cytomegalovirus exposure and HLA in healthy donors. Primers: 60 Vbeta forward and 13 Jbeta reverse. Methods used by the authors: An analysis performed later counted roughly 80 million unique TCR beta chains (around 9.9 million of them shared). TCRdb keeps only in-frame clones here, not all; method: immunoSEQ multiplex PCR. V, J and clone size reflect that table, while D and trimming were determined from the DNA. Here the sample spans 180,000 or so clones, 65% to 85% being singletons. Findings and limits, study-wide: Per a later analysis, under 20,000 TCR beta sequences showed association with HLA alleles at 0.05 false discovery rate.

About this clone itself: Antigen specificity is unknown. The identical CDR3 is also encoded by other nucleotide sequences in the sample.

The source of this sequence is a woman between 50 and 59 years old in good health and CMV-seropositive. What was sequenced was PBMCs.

This chain's CDR3 is CASSPREQFF. CDR3 bases: TGTGCCAGCAGCCCTAGAGAGCAGTTCTTC. The rearrangement joins TRBV7-9 to TRBJ2-1; D is ambiguous. V was trimmed by 5 bases and J by 10 bases, leaving 6 bases between them. The CDR3 has 10 amino acids. Germline CDR1 is SEHNR and CDR2 is FQNEAQ (reference sequence).